This T cell receptor (beta chain) comes out of a study of OX40 agonist ivuxolimab in advanced cancers. Study-level findings and limits: CD4+ and CD8+ T cells in blood underwent clonal expansion by week 6 at 0.1 to 3.0 mg/kg.

Points on this clone: Antigen: not known.

The CDR3 is 14 residues long. V was cut by 0 bases and J by 2 bases, with 9 bases left in between. Germline V CDR1 and CDR2: SGHKS, YYEKEE (reference sequence). The data were produced by immunoSEQ multiplex PCR, yet TCRdb's version contains in-frame clones alone and is incomplete. The sample includes 90,000 to 100,000 clones, roughly four fifths of them seen just once. Material: CD4+ or CD8+ T cells sorted from blood, obtained in a trial of the OX40 agonist ivuxolimab. The chain links TRBV5-5 to TRBJ2-7, with D perhaps given as TRBD1 or TRBD2 (5 bases each). This clonotype was sampled from an adult with an advanced solid tumor such as melanoma, head and neck, liver or kidney cancer. CDR3 DNA: TGTGCCAGCAGCTTGGTCTCGGGGCCCTACGAGCAGTACTTC. Protein: CASSLVSGPYEQYF.